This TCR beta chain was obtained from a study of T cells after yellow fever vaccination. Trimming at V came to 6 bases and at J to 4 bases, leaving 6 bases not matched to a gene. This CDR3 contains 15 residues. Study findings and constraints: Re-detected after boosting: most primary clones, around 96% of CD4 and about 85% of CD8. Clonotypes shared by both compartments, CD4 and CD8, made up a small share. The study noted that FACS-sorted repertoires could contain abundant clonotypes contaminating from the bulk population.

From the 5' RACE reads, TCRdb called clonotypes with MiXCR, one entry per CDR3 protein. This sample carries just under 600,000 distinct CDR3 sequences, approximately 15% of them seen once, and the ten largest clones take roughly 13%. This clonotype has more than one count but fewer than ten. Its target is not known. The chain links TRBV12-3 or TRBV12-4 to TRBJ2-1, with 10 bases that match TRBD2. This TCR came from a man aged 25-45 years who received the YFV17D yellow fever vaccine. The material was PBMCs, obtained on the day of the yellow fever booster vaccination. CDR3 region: CASSPLAGQYNEQFF. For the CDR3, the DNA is TGTGCCAGCAGCCCACTAGCGGGGCAGTACAATGAGCAGTTCTTC.